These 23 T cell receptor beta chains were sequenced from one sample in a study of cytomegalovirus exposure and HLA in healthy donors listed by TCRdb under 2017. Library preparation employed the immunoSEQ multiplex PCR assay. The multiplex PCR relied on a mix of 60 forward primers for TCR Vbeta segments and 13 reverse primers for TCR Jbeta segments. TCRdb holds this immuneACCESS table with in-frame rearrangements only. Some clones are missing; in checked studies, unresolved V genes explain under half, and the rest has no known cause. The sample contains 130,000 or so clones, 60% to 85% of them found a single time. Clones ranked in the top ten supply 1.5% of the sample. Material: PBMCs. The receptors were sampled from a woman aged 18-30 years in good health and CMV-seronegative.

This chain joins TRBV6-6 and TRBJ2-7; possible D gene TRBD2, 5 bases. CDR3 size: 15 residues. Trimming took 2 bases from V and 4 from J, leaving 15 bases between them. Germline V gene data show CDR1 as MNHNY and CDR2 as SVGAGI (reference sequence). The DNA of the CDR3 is TGTGCCAGCAGTTACGGGTTCGAGCGGAGTTACGAGCAGTACTTC. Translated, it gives CASSYGFERSYEQYF.

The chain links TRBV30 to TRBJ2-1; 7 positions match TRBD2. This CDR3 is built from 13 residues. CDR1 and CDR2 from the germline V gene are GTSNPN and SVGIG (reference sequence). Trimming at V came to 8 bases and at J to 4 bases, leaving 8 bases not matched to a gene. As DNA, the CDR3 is TGTGCCCTTGGGCTAGCGGTATACAATGAGCAGTTCTTC. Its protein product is CALGLAVYNEQFF.

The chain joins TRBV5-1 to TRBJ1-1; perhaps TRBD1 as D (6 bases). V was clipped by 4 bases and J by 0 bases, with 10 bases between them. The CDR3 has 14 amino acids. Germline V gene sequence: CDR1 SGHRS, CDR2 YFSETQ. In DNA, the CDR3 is TGCGCCAGCAGCAAGGACAGAGTGAACACTGAAGCTTTCTTT. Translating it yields CASSKDRVNTEAFF. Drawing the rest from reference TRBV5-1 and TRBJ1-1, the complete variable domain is KAGVTQTPRYLIKTRGQQVTLSCSPISGHRSVSWYQQTPGQGLQFLFEYFSETQRNKGNFPGRFSGRQFSNSRSEMNVSTLELGDSALYLCASSKDRVNTEAFFGQGTRLTVV.

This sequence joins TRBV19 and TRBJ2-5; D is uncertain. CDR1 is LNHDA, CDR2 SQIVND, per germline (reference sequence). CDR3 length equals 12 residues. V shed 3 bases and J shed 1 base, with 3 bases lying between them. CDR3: CASSIRQETQYF. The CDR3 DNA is TGTGCCAGTAGTATCCGCCAAGAGACCCAGTACTTC.

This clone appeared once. The DNA of the CDR3 is TGTGCCAGCTCACCAGGGCGACAGTGGGGCTATGGCTACACCTTC. Encoded protein: CASSPGRQWGYGYTF. The chain combines TRBV18 with TRBJ1-2; the D gene is possibly TRBD1 (5 bases). The germline V and J ends were trimmed by 2 bases and 4 bases, with 14 bases remaining between them. The CDR3 spans 15 residues. Germline-derived CDR1 and CDR2 are KGHSH and LQKENI.

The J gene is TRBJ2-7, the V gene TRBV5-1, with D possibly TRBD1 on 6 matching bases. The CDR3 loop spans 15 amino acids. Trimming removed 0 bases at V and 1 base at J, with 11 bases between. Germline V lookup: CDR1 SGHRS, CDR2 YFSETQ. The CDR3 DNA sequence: TGCGCCAGCAGCTTGGTCTCAGGGGCTTCCTACGAGCAGTACTTC. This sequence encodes CASSLVSGASYEQYF.

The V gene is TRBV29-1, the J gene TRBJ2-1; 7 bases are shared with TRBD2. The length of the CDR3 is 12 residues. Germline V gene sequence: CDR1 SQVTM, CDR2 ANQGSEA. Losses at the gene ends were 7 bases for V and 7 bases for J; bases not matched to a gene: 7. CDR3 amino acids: CSARGGGNEQFF. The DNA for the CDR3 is TGCAGCGCTCGAGGCGGGGGTAATGAGCAGTTCTTC.

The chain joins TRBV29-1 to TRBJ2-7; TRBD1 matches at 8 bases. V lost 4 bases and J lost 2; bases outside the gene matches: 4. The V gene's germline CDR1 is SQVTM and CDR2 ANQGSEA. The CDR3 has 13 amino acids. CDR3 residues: CSVGGQATYEQYF. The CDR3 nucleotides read TGCAGCGTTGGGGGACAGGCTACCTACGAGCAGTACTTC.

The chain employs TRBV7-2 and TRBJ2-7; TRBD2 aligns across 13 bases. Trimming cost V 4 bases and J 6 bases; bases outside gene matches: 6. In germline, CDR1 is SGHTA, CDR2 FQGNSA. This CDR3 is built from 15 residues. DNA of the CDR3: TGTGCCAGCAGCTCGGGACTAGCGGGATACGGCGAGCAGTACTTC. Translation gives CASSSGLAGYGEQYF.

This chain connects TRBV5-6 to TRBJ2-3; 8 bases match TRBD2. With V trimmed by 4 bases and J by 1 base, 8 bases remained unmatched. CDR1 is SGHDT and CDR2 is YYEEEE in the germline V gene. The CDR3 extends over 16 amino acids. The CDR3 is CASSLIGRARTDTQYF. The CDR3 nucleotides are TGTGCCAGCAGCCTAATCGGGAGGGCCCGCACAGATACGCAGTATTTT.

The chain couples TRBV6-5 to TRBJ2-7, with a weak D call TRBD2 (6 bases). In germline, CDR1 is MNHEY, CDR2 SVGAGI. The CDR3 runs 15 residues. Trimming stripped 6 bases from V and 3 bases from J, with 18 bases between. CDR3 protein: CASSYSRDFLYEQYF. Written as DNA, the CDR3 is TGTGCCAGCAGCTATAGCCGGGACTTCCTCTACGAGCAGTACTTC.

Written as DNA, the CDR3 is TGTGCCAGCAGCTTAGGGGGGGGAGGCTCCTACAATGAGCAGTTCTTC. Amino acids: CASSLGGGGSYNEQFF. This chain links TRBV7-2 with TRBJ2-1; TRBD2 matches at 7 bases. Germline CDR1 is SGHTA and CDR2 is FQGNSA. The V gene end was trimmed by 1 base and the J gene end by 0 bases; junction bases not matched to a gene: 3. The CDR3 spans 16 residues.

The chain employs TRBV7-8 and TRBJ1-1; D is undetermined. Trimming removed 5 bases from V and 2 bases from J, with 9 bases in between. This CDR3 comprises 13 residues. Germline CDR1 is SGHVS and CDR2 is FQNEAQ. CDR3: CASSARYNTEAFF. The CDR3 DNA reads TGTGCCAGCAGCGCTAGGTACAACACTGAAGCTTTCTTT. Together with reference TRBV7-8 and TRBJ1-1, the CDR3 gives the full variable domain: GAGVSQSPRYKVAKRGQDVALRCDPISGHVSLFWYQQALGQGPEFLTYFQNEAQLDKSGLPSDRFFAERPEGSVSTLKIQRTQQEDSAVYLCASSARYNTEAFFGQGTRLTVV.

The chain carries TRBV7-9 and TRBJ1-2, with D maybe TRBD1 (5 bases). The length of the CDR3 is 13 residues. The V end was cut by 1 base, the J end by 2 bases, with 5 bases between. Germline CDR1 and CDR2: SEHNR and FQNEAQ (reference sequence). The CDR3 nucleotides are TGTGCCAGCAGCTTAGGACAGAACTATGGCTACACCTTC. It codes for CASSLGQNYGYTF.

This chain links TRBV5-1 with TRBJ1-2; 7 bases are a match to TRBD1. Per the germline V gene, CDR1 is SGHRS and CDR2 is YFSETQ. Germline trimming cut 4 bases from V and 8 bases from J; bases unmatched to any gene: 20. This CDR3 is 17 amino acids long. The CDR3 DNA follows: TGCGCCAGCAGCCCCCTAAAAGCGACAGGGCAAGAGGGGGGCTACACCTTC. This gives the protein CASSPLKATGQEGGYTF.

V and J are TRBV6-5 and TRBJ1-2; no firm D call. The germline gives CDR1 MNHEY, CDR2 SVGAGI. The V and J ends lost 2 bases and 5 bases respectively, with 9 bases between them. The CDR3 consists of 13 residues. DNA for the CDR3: TGTGCCAGCAGTTACGAGACGGGATATGGCTACACCTTC. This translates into CASSYETGYGYTF.

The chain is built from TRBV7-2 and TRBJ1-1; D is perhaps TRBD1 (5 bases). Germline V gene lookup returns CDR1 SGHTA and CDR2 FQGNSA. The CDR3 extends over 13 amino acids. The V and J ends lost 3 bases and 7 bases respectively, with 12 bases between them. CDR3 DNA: TGTGCCAGCAGCTTTAGGATCGGGGGTGAAGCTTTCTTT. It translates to CASSFRIGGEAFF. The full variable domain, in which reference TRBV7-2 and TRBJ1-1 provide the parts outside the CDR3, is GAGVSQSPSNKVTEKGKDVELRCDPISGHTALYWYRQSLGQGLEFLIYFQGNSAPDKSGLPSDRFSAERTGGSVSTLTIQRTQQEDSAVYLCASSFRIGGEAFFGQGTRLTVV.

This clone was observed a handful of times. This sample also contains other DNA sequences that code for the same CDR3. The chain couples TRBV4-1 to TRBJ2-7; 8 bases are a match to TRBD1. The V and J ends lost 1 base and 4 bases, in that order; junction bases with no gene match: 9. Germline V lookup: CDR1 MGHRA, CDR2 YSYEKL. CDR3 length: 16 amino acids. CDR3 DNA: TGCGCCAGCAGCCAAGGGGGACAGGCTAGCTCATACGAGCAGTACTTC. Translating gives CASSQGGQASSYEQYF.

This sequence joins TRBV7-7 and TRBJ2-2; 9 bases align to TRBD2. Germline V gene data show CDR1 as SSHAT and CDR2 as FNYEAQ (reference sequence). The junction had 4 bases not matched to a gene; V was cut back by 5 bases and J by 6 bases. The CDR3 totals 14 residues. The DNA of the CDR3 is TGTGCCAGCAGCCCTAGCGGGACTGCCGGGGAGCTGTTTTTT. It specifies CASSPSGTAGELFF.

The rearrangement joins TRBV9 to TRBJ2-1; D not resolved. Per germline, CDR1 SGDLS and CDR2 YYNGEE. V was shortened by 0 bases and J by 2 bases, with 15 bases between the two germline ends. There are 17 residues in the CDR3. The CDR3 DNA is TGTGCCAGCAGCGTAGAATGGCGGTACCATGCCTACAATGAGCAGTTCTTC. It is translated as CASSVEWRYHAYNEQFF.

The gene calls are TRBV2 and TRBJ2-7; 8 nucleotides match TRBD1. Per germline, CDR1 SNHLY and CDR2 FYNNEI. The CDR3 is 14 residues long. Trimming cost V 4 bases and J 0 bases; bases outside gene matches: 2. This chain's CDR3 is CASSGTGLSYEQYF. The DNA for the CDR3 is TGTGCCAGCAGTGGGACAGGGCTCTCCTACGAGCAGTACTTC.

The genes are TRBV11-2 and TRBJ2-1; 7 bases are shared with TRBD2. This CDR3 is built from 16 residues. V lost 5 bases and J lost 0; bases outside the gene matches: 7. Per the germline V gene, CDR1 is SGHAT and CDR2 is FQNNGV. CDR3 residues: CASSPGGKSSYNEQFF. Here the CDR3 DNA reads TGTGCCAGCAGCCCCGGGGGGAAGAGCTCCTACAATGAGCAGTTCTTC.

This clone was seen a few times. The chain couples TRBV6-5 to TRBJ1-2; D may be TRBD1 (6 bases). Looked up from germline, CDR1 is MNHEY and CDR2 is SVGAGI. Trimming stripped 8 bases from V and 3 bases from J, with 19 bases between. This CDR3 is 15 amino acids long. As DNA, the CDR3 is TGTGCCAGCGGTACGGGAGGACAGAACGACTATGGCTACACCTTC. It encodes CASGTGGQNDYGYTF.